This T cell receptor (beta chain) was profiled in a study of cytomegalovirus exposure and HLA in healthy donors. Whole-study context: Some 91 million unique TCRs from HLA-typed donors were held in an early release of data.

With 60 Vbeta and 13 Jbeta primers, the PCR was carried out. Authors' data handling: In a later analysis, around 10 million of 65 million to 90 million unique beta chains occurred in at least two donors. Clones were sequenced by immunoSEQ multiplex PCR, and TCRdb holds only the in-frame ones, with some missing. D and trimming come from the DNA, and the V and J calls and clone size come from that table. The repertoire consists of roughly 45,000 clones, with over 55% occurring once and the leading ten covering about 9%. Overall study findings and caveats: Immune exposure data for these donors was limited to CMV serostatus. In a later analysis, approximately 18,000 TCR beta sequences were associated with HLA alleles at 0.05 false discovery rate.

About this clone itself: No antigen is known for it.

Per germline, CDR1 SGHDN and CDR2 FVKESK. V lost 2 bases, J lost 0 bases, and 18 bases stayed unmatched. This CDR3 spans 20 amino acids. This chain connects TRBV14 to TRBJ1-1; TRBD1 aligns across 7 bases. Sequenced sample: PBMCs. This TCR came from a human donor in good health. The CDR3 DNA reads as TGTGCCAGCAGCCAATACTCTCCGGACAGGTGGCGCTTCATGAACACTGAAGCTTTCTTT. This sequence encodes CASSQYSPDRWRFMNTEAFF.